This is a list of T cell receptor beta chains from one sample in a study of blood T cell repertoires in COVID-19. Profiled with immunoSEQ multiplex PCR; TCRdb holds only in-frame clones, not every one. The sample contains roughly 700,000 clones, approximately 90% of which appear only once. The sample comprised peripheral blood. These receptors all come from a woman aged 18 to 35 with acute or convalescent COVID-19. Each CDR3 is given with its conserved first and last residue. D genes are given only for firm matches. The size entry is marked missing in some rows and otherwise reads once, few, many or a size class.

size: .; D: TRBD1; V: TRBV4-1; J: TRBJ1-2; CDR3: CASSQDGTGGGYGYTF; DNA: TGCGCCAGCAGCCAAGACGGGACAGGGGGTGGCTATGGCTACACCTTC
size: .; D: .; V: TRBV7-8; J: TRBJ1-5; CDR3: CASSLSTGPYQPQHF; DNA: TGTGCCAGCAGCTTAAGCACAGGGCCTTATCAGCCCCAGCATTTT
size: .; D: TRBD1; V: TRBV6-2/TRBV6-3; J: TRBJ2-1; CDR3: CASSYGSRGRRDEQFF; DNA: TGTGCCAGCAGTTACGGGTCAAGGGGGCGCAGGGATGAGCAGTTCTTC
size: .; D: TRBD2; V: TRBV7-2; J: TRBJ2-1; CDR3: CASSISGGTYNEQFF; DNA: TGTGCCAGCAGCATTAGCGGGGGGACGTACAATGAGCAGTTCTTC
size: once; D: TRBD1; V: TRBV5-1; J: TRBJ1-1; CDR3: CASSTGQGVPEAFF; DNA: TGCGCCAGCAGCACGGGACAGGGTGTCCCGGAAGCTTTCTTT
size: .; D: .; V: TRBV12-3/TRBV12-4; J: TRBJ1-1; CDR3: CASSSTENTEAFF; DNA: TGTGCCAGCAGTTCTACAGAGAACACTGAAGCTTTCTTT
size: .; D: .; V: TRBV10-3; J: TRBJ1-5; CDR3: CAISEAGYNQPQHF; DNA: TGTGCCATCAGTGAGGCAGGGTATAATCAGCCCCAGCATTTT
size: .; D: .; V: TRBV6-1; J: TRBJ1-1; CDR3: CASGEDPGHANTEAFF; DNA: TGTGCCAGCGGTGAAGACCCGGGACATGCGAACACTGAAGCTTTCTTT
size: .; D: TRBD1; V: TRBV2; J: TRBJ1-2; CDR3: CASSETMGTGPNYGYTF; DNA: TGTGCCAGCAGTGAAACAATGGGGACAGGGCCAAACTATGGCTACACCTTC
size: .; D: TRBD2; V: TRBV7-2; J: TRBJ2-7; CDR3: CASSLERGGFDEQYF; DNA: TGTGCCAGCAGCTTAGAGCGGGGGGGATTCGACGAGCAGTACTTC
size: .; D: TRBD1; V: TRBV4-3; J: TRBJ2-3; CDR3: CASSQDRGQGMFIDTQYF; DNA: TGCGCCAGCAGCCAAGATCGCGGACAGGGGATGTTTATAGATACGCAGTATTTT
size: .; D: TRBD2; V: TRBV11-3; J: TRBJ2-3; CDR3: CASSRSGEGDTQYF; DNA: TGTGCCAGCAGTCGTAGCGGGGAGGGAGATACGCAGTATTTT
size: .; D: TRBD1; V: TRBV5-8; J: TRBJ1-1; CDR3: CASSWRQGATEAFF; DNA: TGTGCCAGCAGCTGGAGACAGGGGGCCACTGAAGCTTTCTTT
size: .; D: .; V: TRBV12-2; J: TRBJ2-2; CDR3: CASRPPGPGQGNTGELFF; DNA: TGTGCAAGTCGCCCTCCGGGACCGGGACAGGGTAACACCGGGGAGCTGTTTTTT
size: .; D: TRBD1; V: TRBV5-1; J: TRBJ1-1; CDR3: CASSPGTGQGEAFF; DNA: TGCGCCAGCAGCCCTGGGACAGGTCAGGGTGAAGCTTTCTTT
size: .; D: .; V: TRBV6-4; J: TRBJ2-3; CDR3: CASSAELAYPNTQYF; DNA: TGTGCCAGCAGTGCCGAACTAGCTTACCCAAATACGCAGTATTTT
size: few; D: TRBD1; V: TRBV7-6; J: TRBJ1-1; CDR3: CASTPGGGNTEAFF; DNA: TGTGCCAGCACCCCAGGGGGCGGGAACACTGAAGCTTTCTTT
size: .; D: .; V: TRBV5-1; J: TRBJ2-7; CDR3: CASSAKGRGPPLEQYF; DNA: TGCGCCAGCAGCGCGAAGGGAAGGGGCCCACCCCTAGAGCAGTACTTC
size: .; D: TRBD2; V: TRBV7-3; J: TRBJ2-1; CDR3: CASSSSGGLANEQFF; DNA: TGTGCCAGCAGCTCTAGCGGGGGGTTAGCAAATGAGCAGTTCTTC
size: .; D: .; V: TRBV7-2; J: TRBJ2-3; CDR3: CASSPGTKSTDTQYF; DNA: TGTGCCAGCAGCCCGGGAACGAAGAGCACAGATACGCAGTATTTT
size: .; D: TRBD1; V: TRBV12-5; J: TRBJ2-1; CDR3: CASGLVRTGLYNEQFF; DNA: TGTGCTAGTGGTTTGGTAAGGACAGGGCTTTACAATGAGCAGTTCTTC
size: .; D: TRBD1; V: TRBV3-1/TRBV3-2; J: TRBJ1-3; CDR3: CASSQRGQISSGNTIYF; DNA: TGTGCCAGCAGCCAGAGGGGACAGATTAGCTCTGGAAACACCATATATTTT
size: .; D: .; V: TRBV5-6; J: TRBJ2-7; CDR3: CASSPGTPGYEQYF; DNA: TGTGCCAGCAGCCCCGGTACCCCGGGGTACGAGCAGTACTTC
size: .; D: TRBD2; V: TRBV18; J: TRBJ2-1; CDR3: CASSPPPLAGTYNEQFF; DNA: TGTGCCAGCTCACCACCACCACTAGCGGGGACCTACAATGAGCAGTTCTTC
size: .; D: TRBD1; V: TRBV7-7; J: TRBJ2-7; CDR3: CASSPRQGPYEQYF; DNA: TGTGCCAGCAGCCCCCGACAGGGCCCCTACGAGCAGTACTTC
size: .; D: TRBD1; V: TRBV10-3; J: TRBJ1-1; CDR3: CAIQPRTGRGNTEAFF; DNA: TGTGCCATACAACCTAGGACAGGGAGGGGGAACACTGAAGCTTTCTTT
size: .; D: TRBD1; V: TRBV6-6; J: TRBJ1-1; CDR3: CASPGQGGIDTEAFF; DNA: TGTGCCAGTCCGGGACAGGGTGGAATTGACACTGAAGCTTTCTTT
size: .; D: .; V: TRBV25-1; J: TRBJ1-3; CDR3: CASSEGGGGSGNTIYF; DNA: TGTGCCAGCAGTGAAGGAGGGGGGGGCTCTGGAAACACCATATATTTT
size: few; D: .; V: TRBV12-5; J: TRBJ1-3; CDR3: CASGAGQLSGNTIYF; DNA: TGTGCTAGTGGAGCAGGACAGCTCTCTGGAAACACCATATATTTT
size: .; D: TRBD2; V: TRBV27; J: TRBJ2-5; CDR3: CASNSRVAGGETQYF; DNA: TGTGCCAGCAACTCACGCGTAGCGGGGGGTGAGACCCAGTACTTC
size: once; D: TRBD1; V: TRBV20-1; J: TRBJ1-1; CDR3: CSADRDTEAFF; DNA: TGCAGTGCAGACAGGGACACTGAAGCTTTCTTT
size: .; D: TRBD1; V: TRBV14; J: TRBJ1-1; CDR3: CASSPSGTGKVDTEAFF; DNA: TGTGCCAGCAGCCCCTCCGGGACAGGGAAAGTAGACACTGAAGCTTTCTTT
size: .; D: .; V: TRBV7-2; J: TRBJ1-1; CDR3: CASSFRRIRTEAFF; DNA: TGTGCCAGCAGCTTCAGAAGAATCAGAACTGAAGCTTTCTTT
size: .; D: TRBD1; V: TRBV9; J: TRBJ1-1; CDR3: CASSVQGAWDTEAFF; DNA: TGTGCCAGCAGCGTACAGGGGGCCTGGGATACTGAAGCTTTCTTT
size: few; D: .; V: TRBV3-1/TRBV3-2; J: TRBJ2-7; CDR3: CASSQRGGPSYEQYF; DNA: TGTGCCAGCAGCCAAAGGGGGGGGCCTTCCTACGAGCAGTACTTC
size: .; D: .; V: TRBV30; J: TRBJ1-5; CDR3: CAWSVQGNQPQHF; DNA: TGTGCCTGGAGTGTACAGGGAAATCAGCCCCAGCATTTT
size: few; D: .; V: TRBV5-8; J: TRBJ1-2; CDR3: CASEGRVVGNYGYTF; DNA: TGTGCCAGCGAAGGGAGGGTCGTGGGTAACTATGGCTACACCTTC
size: .; D: .; V: TRBV19; J: TRBJ2-4; CDR3: CASSIGQRLAKNIQYF; DNA: TGTGCCAGTAGTATAGGACAGAGACTAGCCAAAAACATTCAGTACTTC
size: .; D: .; V: TRBV3-1/TRBV3-2; J: TRBJ1-2; CDR3: CASSRGQLSYGYTF; DNA: TGTGCCAGCAGCCGAGGACAGTTGAGCTATGGCTACACCTTC
size: .; D: TRBD1; V: TRBV18; J: TRBJ1-3; CDR3: CASNRLQGDTIYF; DNA: TGTGCCAGCAACCGCTTACAGGGGGACACCATATATTTT
size: few; D: .; V: TRBV25-1; J: TRBJ1-2; CDR3: CASSELGPPGGYTF; DNA: TGTGCCAGCAGTGAATTGGGCCCCCCTGGGGGCTACACCTTC
size: .; D: TRBD2; V: TRBV28; J: TRBJ2-7; CDR3: CASSLGGAYSEQYF; DNA: TGTGCCAGCAGTTTGGGAGGGGCGTACTCCGAGCAGTACTTC